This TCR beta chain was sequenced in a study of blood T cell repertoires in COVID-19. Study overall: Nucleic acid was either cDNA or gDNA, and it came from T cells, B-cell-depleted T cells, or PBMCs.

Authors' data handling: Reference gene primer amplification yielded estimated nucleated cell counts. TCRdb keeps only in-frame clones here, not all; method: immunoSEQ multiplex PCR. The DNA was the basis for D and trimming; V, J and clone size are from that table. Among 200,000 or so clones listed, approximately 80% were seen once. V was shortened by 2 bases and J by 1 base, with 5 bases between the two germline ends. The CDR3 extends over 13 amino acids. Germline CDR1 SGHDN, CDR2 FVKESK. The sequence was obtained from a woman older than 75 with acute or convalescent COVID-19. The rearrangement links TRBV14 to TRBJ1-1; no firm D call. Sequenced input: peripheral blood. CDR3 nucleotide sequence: TGTGCCAGCAGCCAACAAGCGAACACTGAAGCTTTCTTT. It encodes CASSQQANTEAFF. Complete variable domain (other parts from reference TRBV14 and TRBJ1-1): EAGVTQFPSHSVIEKGQTVTLRCDPISGHDNLYWYRRVMGKEIKFLLHFVKESKQDESGMPNNRFLAERTGGTYSTLKVQPAELEDSGVYFCASSQQANTEAFFGQGTRLTVV.